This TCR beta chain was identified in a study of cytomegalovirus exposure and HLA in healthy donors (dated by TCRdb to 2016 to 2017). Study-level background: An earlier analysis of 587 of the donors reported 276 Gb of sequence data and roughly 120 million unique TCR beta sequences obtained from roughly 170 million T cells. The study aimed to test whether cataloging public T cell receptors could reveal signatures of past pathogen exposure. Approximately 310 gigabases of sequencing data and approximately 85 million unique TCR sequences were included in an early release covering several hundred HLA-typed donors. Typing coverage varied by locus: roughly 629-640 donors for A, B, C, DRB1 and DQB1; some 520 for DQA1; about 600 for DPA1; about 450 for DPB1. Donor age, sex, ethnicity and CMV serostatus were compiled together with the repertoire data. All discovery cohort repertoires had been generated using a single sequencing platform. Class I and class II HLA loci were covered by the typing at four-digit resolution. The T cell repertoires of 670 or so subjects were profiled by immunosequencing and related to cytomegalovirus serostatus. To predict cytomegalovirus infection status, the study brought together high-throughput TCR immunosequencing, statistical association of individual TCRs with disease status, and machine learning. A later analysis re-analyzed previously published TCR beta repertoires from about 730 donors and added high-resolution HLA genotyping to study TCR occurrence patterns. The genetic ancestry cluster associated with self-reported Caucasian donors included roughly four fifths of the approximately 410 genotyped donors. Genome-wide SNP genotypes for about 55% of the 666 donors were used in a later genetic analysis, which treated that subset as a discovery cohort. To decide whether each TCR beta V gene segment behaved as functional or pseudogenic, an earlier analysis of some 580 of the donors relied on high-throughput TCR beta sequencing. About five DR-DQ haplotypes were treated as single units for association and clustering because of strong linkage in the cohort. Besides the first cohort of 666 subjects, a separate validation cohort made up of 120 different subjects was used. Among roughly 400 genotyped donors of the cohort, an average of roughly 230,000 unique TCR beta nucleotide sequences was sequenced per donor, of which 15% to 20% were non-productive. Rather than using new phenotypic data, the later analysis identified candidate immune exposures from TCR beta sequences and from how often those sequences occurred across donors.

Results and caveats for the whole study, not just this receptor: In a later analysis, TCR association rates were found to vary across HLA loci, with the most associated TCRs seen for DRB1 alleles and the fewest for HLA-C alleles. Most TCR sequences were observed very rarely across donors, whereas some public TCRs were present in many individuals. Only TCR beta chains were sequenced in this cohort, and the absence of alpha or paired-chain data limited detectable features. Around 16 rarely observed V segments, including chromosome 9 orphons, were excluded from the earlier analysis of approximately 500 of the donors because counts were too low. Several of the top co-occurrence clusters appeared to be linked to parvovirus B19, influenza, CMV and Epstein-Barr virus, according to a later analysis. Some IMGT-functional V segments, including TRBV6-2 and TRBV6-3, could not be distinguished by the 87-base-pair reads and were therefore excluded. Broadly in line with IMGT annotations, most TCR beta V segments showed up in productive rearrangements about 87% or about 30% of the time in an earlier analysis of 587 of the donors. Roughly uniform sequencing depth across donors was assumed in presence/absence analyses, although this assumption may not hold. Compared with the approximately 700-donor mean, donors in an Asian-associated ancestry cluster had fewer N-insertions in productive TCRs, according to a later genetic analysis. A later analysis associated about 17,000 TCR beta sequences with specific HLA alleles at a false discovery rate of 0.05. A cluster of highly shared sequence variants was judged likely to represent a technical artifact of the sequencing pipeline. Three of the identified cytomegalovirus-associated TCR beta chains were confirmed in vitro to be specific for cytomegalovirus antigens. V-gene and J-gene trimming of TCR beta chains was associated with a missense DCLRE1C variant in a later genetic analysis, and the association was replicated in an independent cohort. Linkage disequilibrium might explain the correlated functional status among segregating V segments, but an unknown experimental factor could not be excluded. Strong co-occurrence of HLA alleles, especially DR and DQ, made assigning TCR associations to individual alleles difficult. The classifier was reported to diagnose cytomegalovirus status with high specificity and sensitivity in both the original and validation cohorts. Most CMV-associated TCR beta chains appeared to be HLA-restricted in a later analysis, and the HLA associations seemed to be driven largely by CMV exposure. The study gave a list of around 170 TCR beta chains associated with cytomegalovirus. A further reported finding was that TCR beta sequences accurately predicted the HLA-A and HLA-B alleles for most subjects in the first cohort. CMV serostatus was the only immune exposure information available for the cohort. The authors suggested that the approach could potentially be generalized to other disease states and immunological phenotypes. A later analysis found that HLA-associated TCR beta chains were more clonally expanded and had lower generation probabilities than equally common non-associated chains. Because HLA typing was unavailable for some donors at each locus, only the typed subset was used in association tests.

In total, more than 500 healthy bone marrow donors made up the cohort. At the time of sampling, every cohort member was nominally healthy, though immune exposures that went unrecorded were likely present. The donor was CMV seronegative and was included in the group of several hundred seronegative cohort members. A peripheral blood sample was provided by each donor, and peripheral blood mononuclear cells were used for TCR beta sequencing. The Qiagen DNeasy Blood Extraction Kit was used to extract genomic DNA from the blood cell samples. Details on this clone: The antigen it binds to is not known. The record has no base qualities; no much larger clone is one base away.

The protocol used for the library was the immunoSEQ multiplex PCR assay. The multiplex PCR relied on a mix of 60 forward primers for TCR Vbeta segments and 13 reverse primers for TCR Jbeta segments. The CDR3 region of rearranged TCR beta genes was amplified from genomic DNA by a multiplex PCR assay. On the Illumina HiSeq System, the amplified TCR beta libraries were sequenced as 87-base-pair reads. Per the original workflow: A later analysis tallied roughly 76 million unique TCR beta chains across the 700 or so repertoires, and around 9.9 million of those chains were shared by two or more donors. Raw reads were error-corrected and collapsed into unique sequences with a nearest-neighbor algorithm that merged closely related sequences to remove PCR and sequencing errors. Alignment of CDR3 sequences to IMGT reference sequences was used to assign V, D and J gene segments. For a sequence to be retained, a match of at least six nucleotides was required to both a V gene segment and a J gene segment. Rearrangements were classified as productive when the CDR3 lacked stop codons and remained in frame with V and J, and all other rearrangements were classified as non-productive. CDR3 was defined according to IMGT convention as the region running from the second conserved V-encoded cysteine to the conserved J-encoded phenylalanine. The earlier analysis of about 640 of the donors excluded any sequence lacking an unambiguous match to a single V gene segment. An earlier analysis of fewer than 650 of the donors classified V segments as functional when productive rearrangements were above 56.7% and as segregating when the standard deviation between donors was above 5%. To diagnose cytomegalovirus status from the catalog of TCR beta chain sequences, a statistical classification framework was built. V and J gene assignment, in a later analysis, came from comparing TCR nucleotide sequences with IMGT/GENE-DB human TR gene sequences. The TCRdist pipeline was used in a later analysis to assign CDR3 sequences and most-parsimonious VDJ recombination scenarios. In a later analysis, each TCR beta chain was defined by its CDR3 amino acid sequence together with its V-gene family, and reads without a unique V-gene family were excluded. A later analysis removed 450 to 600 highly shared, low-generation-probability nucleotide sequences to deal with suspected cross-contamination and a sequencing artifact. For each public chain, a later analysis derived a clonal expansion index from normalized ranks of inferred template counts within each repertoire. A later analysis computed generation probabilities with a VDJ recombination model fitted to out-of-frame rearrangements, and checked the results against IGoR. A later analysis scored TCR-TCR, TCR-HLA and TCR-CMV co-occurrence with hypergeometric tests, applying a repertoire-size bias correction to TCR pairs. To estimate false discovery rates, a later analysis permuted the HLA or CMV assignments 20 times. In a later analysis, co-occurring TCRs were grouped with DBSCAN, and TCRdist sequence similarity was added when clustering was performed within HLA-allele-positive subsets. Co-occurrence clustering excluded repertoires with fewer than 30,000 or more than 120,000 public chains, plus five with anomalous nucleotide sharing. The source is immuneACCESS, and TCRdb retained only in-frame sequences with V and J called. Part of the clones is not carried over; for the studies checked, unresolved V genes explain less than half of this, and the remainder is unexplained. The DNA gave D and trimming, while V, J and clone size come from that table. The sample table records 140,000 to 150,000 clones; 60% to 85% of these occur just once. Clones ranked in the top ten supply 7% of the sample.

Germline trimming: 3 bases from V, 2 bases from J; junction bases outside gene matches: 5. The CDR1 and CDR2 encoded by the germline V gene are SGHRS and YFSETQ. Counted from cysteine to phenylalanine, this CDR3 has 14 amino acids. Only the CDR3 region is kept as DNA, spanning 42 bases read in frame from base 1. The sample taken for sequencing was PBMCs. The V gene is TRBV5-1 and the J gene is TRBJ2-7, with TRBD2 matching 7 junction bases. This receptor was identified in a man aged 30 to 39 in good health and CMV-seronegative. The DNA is TGCGCCAGCAGCTGGGACGGGACTACCTACGAGCAGTACTTC. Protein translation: CASSWDGTTYEQYF.